The clone carrying this T cell receptor (beta chain) was counted between two and nine times. Its antigen is unidentified. The CDR3 consists of 15 residues. Looked up from germline, CDR1 is SGDLS and CDR2 is YYNGEE. V dropped 4 bases and J dropped 2 bases, with 15 bases sitting between them. The record originates from a study of beta chain features in type 1 diabetes. Study-level background: Patients shared similar age, gender and cell yields with healthy donors. Notes on the study in general: Among all four CD4+ subsets, Type 1 diabetes patients had TCRB CDR3s that were moderately but significantly shorter.

The entirety of the isolated RNA underwent reverse transcription, so expressed TCRB transcripts were sequenced. The assay was immunoSEQ multiplex PCR, and TCRdb's table has in-frame clones only and misses some. Of 250,000 to 350,000 clones in the sample, 14% were seen once. One heparinised draw of blood, averaging roughly 110 mL, came from each donor. The rearrangement joins TRBV9 to TRBJ2-5, with D possibly being TRBD1 (6 bases). This TCR came from a man under 40 with type 1 diabetes. Sequenced material: naive CD4+ T cells from blood. CDR3 loop: CASSLTPGQQETQYF. The CDR3 nucleotides read TGTGCCAGCAGCCTTACTCCGGGACAACAAGAGACCCAGTACTTC.